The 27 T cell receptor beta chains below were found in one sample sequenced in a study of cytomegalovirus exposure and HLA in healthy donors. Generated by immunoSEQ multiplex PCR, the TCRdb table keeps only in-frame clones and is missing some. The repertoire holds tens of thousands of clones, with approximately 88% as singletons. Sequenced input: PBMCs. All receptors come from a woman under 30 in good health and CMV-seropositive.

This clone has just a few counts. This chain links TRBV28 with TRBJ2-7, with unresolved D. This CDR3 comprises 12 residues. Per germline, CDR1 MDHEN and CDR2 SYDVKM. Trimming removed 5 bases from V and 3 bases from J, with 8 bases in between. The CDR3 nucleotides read TGTGCCAGCAGTCAAAACAGCTACGAGCAGTACTTC. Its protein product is CASSQNSYEQYF.

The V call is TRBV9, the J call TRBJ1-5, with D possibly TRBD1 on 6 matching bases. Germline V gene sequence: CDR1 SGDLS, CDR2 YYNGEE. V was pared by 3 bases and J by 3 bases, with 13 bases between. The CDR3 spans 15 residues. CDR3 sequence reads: CASSAGQSDNQPQHF. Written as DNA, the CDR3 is TGTGCCAGCAGCGCTGGACAGTCTGACAATCAGCCCCAGCATTTT. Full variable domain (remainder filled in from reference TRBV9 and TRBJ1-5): DSGVTQTPKHLITATGQRVTLRCSPRSGDLSVYWYQQSLDQGLQFLIQYYNGEERAKGNILERFSAQQFPDLHSELNLSSLELGDSALYFCASSAGQSDNQPQHFGDGTRLSIL.

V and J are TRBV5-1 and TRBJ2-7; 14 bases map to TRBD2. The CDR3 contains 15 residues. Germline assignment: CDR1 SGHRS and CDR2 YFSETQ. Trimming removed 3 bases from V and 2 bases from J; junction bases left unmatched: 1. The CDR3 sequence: CASSSTSGGAYEQYF. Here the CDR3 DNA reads TGCGCCAGCAGCTCGACTAGCGGGGGGGCCTACGAGCAGTACTTC.

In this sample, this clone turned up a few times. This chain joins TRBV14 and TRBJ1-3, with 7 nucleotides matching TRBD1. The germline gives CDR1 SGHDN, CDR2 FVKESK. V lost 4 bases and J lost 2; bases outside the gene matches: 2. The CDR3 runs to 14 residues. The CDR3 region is CASSPGQAGNTIYF. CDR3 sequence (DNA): TGTGCCAGCAGCCCAGGACAGGCTGGAAACACCATATATTTT.

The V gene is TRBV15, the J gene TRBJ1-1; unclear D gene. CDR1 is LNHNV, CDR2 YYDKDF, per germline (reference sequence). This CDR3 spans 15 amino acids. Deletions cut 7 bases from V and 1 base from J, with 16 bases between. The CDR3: CATTVSLLENTEAFF. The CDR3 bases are TGTGCCACCACGGTATCCCTCCTCGAGAACACTGAAGCTTTCTTT. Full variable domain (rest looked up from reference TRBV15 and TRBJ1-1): DAMVIQNPRYQVTQFGKPVTLSCSQTLNHNVMYWYQQKSSQAPKLLFHYYDKDFNNEADTPDNFQSRRPNTSFCFLDIRSPGLGDTAMYLCATTVSLLENTEAFFGQGTRLTVV.

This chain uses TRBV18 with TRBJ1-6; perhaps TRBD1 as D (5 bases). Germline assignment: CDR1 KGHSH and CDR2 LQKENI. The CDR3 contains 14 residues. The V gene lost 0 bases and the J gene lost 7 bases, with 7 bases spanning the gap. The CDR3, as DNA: TGTGCCAGCTCACCACCGGGGCAAAATTCACCCCTCCACTTT. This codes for CASSPPGQNSPLHF.

The CDR3 region has the DNA TGTGCCAGCAGCTTAGGTCCGAGGGGGGGAGGAGGGGAGACCCAGTACTTC. Its protein is CASSLGPRGGGGETQYF. The V and J genes are TRBV7-8 and TRBJ2-5; maybe TRBD2 (7 bases). The CDR3 is 17 amino acids. V lost 1 base, J lost 5 bases, and 20 bases lay in between. CDR1 SGHVS and CDR2 FQNEAQ come from the germline V gene.

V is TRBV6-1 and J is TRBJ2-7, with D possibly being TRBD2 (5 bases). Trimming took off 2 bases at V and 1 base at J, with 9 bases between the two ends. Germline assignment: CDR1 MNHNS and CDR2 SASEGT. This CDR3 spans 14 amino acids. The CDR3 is CASSERTRSYEQYF. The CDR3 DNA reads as TGTGCCAGCAGTGAACGGACTCGTTCCTACGAGCAGTACTTC.

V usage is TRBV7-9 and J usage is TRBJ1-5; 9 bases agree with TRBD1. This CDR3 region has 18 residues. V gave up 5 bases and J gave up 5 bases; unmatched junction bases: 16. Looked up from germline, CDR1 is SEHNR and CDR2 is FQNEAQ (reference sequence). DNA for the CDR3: TGTGCCAGCAGCCTAAGTGGCACAGGGGGCTTTTCTCATCAGCCCCAGCATTTT. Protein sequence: CASSLSGTGGFSHQPQHF. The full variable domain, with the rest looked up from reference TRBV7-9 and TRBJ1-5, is DTGVSQNPRHKITKRGQNVTFRCDPISEHNRLYWYRQTLGQGPEFLTYFQNEAQLEKSRLLSDRFSAERPKGSFSTLEIQRTEQGDSAMYLCASSLSGTGGFSHQPQHFGDGTRLSIL.

The CDR3 DNA is TGTGCCAGCAGTCATACGGCGGGACAGAATCCCTACGAGCAGTACTTC. Translated: CASSHTAGQNPYEQYF. This chain joins TRBV7-9 and TRBJ2-7; maybe TRBD1 (7 bases). The CDR3 spans 16 residues. Trimming took 6 bases from V and 2 from J, leaving 20 bases between them. The germline CDR1 and CDR2 sequences are SEHNR and FQNEAQ (reference sequence).

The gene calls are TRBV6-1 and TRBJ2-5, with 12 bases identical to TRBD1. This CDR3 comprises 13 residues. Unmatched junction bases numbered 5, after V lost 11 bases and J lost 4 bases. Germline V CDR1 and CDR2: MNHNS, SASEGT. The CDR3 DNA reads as TGTGCCGGGGACAGGGGGCCAACAGAGACCCAGTACTTC. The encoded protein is CAGDRGPTETQYF.

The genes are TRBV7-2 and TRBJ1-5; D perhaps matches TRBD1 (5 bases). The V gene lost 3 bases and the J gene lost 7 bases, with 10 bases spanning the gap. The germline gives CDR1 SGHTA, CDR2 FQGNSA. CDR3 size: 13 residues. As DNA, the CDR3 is TGTGCCAGCAGCTTTGGCAGGGCACAGCCCCAGCATTTT. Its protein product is CASSFGRAQPQHF.

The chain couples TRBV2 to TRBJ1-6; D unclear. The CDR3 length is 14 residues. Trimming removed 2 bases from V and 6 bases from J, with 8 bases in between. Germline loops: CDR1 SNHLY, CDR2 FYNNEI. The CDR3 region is CASSEQRGNSPLHF. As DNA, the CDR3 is TGTGCCAGCAGTGAACAACGGGGTAATTCACCCCTCCACTTT.

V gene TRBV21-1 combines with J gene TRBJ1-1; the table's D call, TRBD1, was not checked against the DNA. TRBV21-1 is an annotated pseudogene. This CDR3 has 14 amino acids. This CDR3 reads CAIPAEGGTTEAFF. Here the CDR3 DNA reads TGTGCCATACCAGCGGAAGGGGGCACCACTGAAGCTTTCTTT.

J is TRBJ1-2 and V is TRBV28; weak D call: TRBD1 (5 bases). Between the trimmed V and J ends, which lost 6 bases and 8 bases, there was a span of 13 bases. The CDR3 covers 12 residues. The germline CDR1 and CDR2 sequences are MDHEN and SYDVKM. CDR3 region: CASSPPGIGYTF. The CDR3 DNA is TGTGCCAGCAGCCCTCCAGGGATCGGCTACACCTTC.

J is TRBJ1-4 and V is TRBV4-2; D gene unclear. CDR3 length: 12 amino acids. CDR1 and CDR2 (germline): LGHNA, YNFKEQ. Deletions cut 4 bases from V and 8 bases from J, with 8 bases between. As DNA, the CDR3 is TGTGCCAGCAGCCTGTCCCGGGAAAAACTGTTTTTT. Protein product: CASSLSREKLFF.

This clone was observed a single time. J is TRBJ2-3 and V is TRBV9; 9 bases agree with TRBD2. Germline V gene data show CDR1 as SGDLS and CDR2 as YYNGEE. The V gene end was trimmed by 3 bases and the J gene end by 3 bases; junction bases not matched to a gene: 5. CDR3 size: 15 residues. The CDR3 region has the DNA TGTGCCAGCAGCGCGCCGCGGGGGGGGACAGATACGCAGTATTTT. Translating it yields CASSAPRGGTDTQYF.

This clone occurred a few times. CDR3 loop: CASSLFQDRAGDEQFF. In DNA, the CDR3 is TGTGCCAGCAGTTTATTCCAGGACAGGGCAGGCGATGAGCAGTTCTTC. This rearrangement joins TRBV28 to TRBJ2-1, with 8 bases fitting TRBD1. CDR1 and CDR2 (germline): MDHEN, SYDVKM. V lost 1 base to trimming and J lost 8 bases; unmatched junction nucleotides: 10. The CDR3 extends over 16 amino acids. Full variable domain (rest looked up from reference TRBV28 and TRBJ2-1): DVKVTQSSRYLVKRTGEKVFLECVQDMDHENMFWYRQDPGLGLRLIYFSYDVKMKEKGDIPEGYSVSREKKERFSLILESASTNQTSMYLCASSLFQDRAGDEQFFGPGTRLTVL.

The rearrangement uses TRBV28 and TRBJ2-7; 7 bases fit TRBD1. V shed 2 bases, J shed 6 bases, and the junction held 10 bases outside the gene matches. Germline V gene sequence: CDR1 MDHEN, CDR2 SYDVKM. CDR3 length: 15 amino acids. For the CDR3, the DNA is TGTGCCAGCAGTTTACTCGGGACAGAGCTCGGCGAGCAGTACTTC. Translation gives CASSLLGTELGEQYF.

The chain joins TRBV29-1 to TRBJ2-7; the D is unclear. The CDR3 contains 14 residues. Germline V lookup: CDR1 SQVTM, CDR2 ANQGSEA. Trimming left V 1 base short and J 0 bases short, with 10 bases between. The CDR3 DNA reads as TGCAGCGTTGAAGCAGGCCACAGCTCCTACGAGCAGTACTTC. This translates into CSVEAGHSSYEQYF.

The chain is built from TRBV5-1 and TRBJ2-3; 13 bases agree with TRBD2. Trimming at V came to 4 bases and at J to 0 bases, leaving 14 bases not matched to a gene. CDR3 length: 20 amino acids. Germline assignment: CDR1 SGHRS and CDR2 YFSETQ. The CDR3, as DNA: TGCGCCAGCAGCCGTGGACTAGCGGGGGCCCGACAACCTAGCACAGATACGCAGTATTTT. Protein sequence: CASSRGLAGARQPSTDTQYF.

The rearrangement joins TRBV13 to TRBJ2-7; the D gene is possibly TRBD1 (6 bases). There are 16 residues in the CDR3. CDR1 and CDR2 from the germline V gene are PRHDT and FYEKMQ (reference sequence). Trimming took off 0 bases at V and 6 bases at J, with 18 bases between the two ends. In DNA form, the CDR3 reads TGTGCCAGCAGCTTAGGCATGACAGGCTTGCAGCTCGAGCAGTACTTC. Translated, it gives CASSLGMTGLQLEQYF.

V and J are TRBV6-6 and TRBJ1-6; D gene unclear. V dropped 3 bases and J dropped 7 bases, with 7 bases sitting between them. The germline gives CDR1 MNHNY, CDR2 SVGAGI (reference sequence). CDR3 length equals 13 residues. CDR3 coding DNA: TGTGCCAGCAGTTATGTCGTAAATTCACCCCTCCACTTT. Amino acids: CASSYVVNSPLHF.

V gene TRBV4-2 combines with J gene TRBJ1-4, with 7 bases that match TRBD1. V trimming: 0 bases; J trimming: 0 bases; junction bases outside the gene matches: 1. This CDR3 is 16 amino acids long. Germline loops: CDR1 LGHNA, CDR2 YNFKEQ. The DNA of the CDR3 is TGTGCCAGCAGCCAAGAAACAGGGGCAACTAATGAAAAACTGTTTTTT. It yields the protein CASSQETGATNEKLFF.

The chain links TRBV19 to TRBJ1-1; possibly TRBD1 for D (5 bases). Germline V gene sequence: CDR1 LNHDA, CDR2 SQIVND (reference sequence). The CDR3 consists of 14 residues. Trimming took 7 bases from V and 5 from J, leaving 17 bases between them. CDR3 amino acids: CASTVTRGETEAFF. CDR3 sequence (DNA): TGTGCCAGTACCGTTACCCGGGGGGAAACTGAAGCTTTCTTT.

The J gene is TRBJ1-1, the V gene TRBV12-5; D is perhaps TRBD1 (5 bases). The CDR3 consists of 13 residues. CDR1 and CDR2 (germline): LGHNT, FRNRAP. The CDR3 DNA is TGTGGGAGCCCTGGGGGGTTGAACACTGAAGCTTTCTTT. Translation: CGSPGGLNTEAFF.

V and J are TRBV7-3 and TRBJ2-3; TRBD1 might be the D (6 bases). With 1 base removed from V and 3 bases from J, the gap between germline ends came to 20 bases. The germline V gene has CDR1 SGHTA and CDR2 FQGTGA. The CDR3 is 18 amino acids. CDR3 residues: CASSLRLGSSGVTDTQYF. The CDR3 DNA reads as TGTGCCAGCAGCTTAAGATTGGGGTCGTCAGGGGTAACAGATACGCAGTATTTT.